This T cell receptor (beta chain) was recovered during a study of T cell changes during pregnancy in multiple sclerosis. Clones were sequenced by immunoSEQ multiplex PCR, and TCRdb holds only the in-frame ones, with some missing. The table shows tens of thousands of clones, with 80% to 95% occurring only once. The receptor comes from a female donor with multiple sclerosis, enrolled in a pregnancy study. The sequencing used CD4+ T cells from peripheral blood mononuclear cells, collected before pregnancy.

In DNA form, the CDR3 reads TGTGCCAGCAGTTCGGCCGGACAGGGGGGGAGCAATCAGCCCCAGCATTTT. This gives the protein CASSSAGQGGSNQPQHF. The chain joins TRBV27 to TRBJ1-5; 10 bases match TRBD1. J gave up 1 base and V 4 bases, and 7 bases lay outside the gene matches. The germline gives CDR1 MNHEY, CDR2 SMNVEV (reference sequence). The CDR3 has 17 residues.